The 31 T cell receptor beta chains reported below all come from one sample, sequenced in a study of blood T cell repertoires in COVID-19. Measured with immunoSEQ multiplex PCR; TCRdb has only the in-frame clones, and not every one. The sample comprises approximately 220,000 clones, 70% to 90% of which are singletons, and over 3% rests with the top ten. Sequencing input: PBMCs or T cells enriched from blood (not recorded which). These receptors were collected from a middle-aged woman with acute COVID-19.

J is TRBJ1-2 and V is TRBV14; D might be TRBD1 (5 bases). The CDR3 is 13 residues long. Per germline, CDR1 SGHDN and CDR2 FVKESK. V dropped 3 bases and J dropped 8 bases, with 13 bases sitting between them. CDR3 in amino acids: CASSQTVVRGYTF. The CDR3 nucleotides are TGTGCCAGCAGCCAGACAGTCGTTCGGGGCTACACCTTC.

The J gene is TRBJ1-2, the V gene TRBV27, with D possibly matching TRBD1 (5 bases). Between the trimmed V and J ends, which lost 6 bases and 1 base, there was a span of 12 bases. CDR1 and CDR2 from the germline V gene are MNHEY and SMNVEV (reference sequence). The CDR3 loop spans 14 amino acids. CDR3 coding DNA: TGTGCCAGCAGACAGCTGGGGCGTAACTATGGCTACACCTTC. Its protein is CASRQLGRNYGYTF.

The J gene is TRBJ2-5, the V gene TRBV11-2; no reliable D call. Germline loops: CDR1 SGHAT, CDR2 FQNNGV. The CDR3 covers 14 residues. The V gene lost 5 bases and the J gene lost 0 bases, with 10 bases spanning the gap. The CDR3 region is CASSRLRNQETQYF. In nucleotides, the CDR3 is TGTGCCAGCAGCCGATTGAGGAACCAAGAGACCCAGTACTTC.

The CDR3 bases are TGTGCCAGTAGCCCCTTGCGGGTAGAGTTCACTGAAGCTTTCTTT. Translation gives CASSPLRVEFTEAFF. The V and J genes are TRBV19 and TRBJ1-1; D remains ambiguous. The CDR3 contains 15 residues. V lost 6 bases and J 4 bases, leaving 18 bases between the germline ends. Germline-derived CDR1 and CDR2 are LNHDA and SQIVND (reference sequence). Supplemented by reference TRBV19 and TRBJ1-1, the full variable domain reads DGGITQSPKYLFRKEGQNVTLSCEQNLNHDAMYWYRQDPGQGLRLIYYSQIVNDFQKGDIAEGYSVSREKKESFPLTVTSAQKNPTAFYLCASSPLRVEFTEAFFGQGTRLTVV.

The chain combines TRBV5-1 with TRBJ1-2, with TRBD1 matching over 9 bases. Trimming removed 4 bases from V and 8 bases from J; junction bases left unmatched: 6. In germline, CDR1 is SGHRS, CDR2 YFSETQ. CDR3 size: 13 residues. CDR3 coding DNA: TGCGCCAGCAGCACGGGACAGGGTTGGGGCTACACCTTC. Its protein is CASSTGQGWGYTF.

The rearrangement joins TRBV5-4 to TRBJ1-1; D call uncertain. The germline CDR1 and CDR2 sequences are SGHNT and YYREEE (reference sequence). The V end lost 4 bases, the J end lost 4 bases, and 14 bases lay between the germline ends. This CDR3 spans 14 amino acids. CDR3 loop: CASSPQVVGTEAFF. DNA for the CDR3: TGTGCCAGCAGCCCGCAGGTTGTTGGCACTGAAGCTTTCTTT.

The chain is built from TRBV6-2 or TRBV6-3 and TRBJ1-2; 7 bases line up with TRBD1. With V trimmed by 6 bases and J by 4 bases, 5 bases remained unmatched. The CDR3 has 13 amino acids. Per the germline V gene, CDR1 is MNHEY and CDR2 is SVGEGT. CDR3 loop: CASSQTGFYGYTF. CDR3 coding DNA: TGTGCCAGCAGCCAGACAGGGTTCTATGGCTACACCTTC.

About this clone: The junction differs from germline at one of its ends, possibly a read error. The rearrangement links TRBV14 to TRBJ1-3; 7 bases agree with TRBD1. Germline CDR1 reads SGHDN; CDR2 reads FVKESK. The CDR3 runs 16 residues. The CDR3 nucleotides read TGTACCAGCAGCCCTGGGGACAGAAGCTCTGGAAACACCATATATTTT. Its protein is CTSSPGDRSSGNTIYF. The full variable domain, its missing parts supplied by reference TRBV14 and TRBJ1-3, is EAGVTQFPSHSVIEKGQTVTLRCDPISGHDNLYWYRRVMGKEIKFLLHFVKESKQDESGMPNNRFLAERTGGTYSTLKVQPAELEDSGVYFCTSSPGDRSSGNTIYFGEGSWLTVV.

This chain connects TRBV9 to TRBJ1-3; unclear D gene. The CDR3 contains 15 residues. Germline V gives CDR1 SGDLS, CDR2 YYNGEE. With 3 bases removed from V and 0 bases from J, the gap between germline ends came to 10 bases. The CDR3 region has the DNA TGTGCCAGCAGCGCGCAGGCCAACTCTGGAAACACCATATATTTT. This encodes CASSAQANSGNTIYF.

This chain connects TRBV6-1 to TRBJ2-7, with D tentatively TRBD1 (5 bases). V was pared by 3 bases and J by 0 bases, with 12 bases between. The CDR3 has 15 amino acids. CDR1 and CDR2 from the germline V gene are MNHNS and SASEGT. Here the CDR3 reads CASSDGAGISYEQYF. CDR3 DNA sequence: TGTGCCAGCAGTGATGGGGCAGGGATCTCCTACGAGCAGTACTTC.

The rearrangement links TRBV5-1 to TRBJ2-3; 8 positions agree with TRBD1. The V gene's germline CDR1 is SGHRS and CDR2 YFSETQ. V gave up 3 bases and J gave up 2 bases; unmatched junction bases: 14. The CDR3 is 18 amino acids. The CDR3 loop is CASSSWTGNLGFTDTQYF. CDR3 nucleotide sequence: TGCGCCAGCAGCTCGTGGACAGGGAATTTGGGGTTCACAGATACGCAGTATTTT.

The chain carries TRBV10-1 and TRBJ2-1; 16 positions match TRBD2. With V trimmed by 5 bases and J by 7 bases, 5 bases remained unmatched. Germline V CDR1 and CDR2: WNHNN, SYGVQD (reference sequence). The CDR3 has 16 amino acids. The CDR3 reads CASSSGLAGGQNEQFF. The CDR3 DNA is TGCGCCAGCAGTTCGGGACTAGCGGGGGGGCAGAATGAGCAGTTCTTC.

The genes are TRBV6-5 and TRBJ1-3, with D uncertain. V gave up 6 bases and J gave up 4 bases, with 16 bases separating them. This CDR3 has 15 amino acids. Germline CDR1 is MNHEY and CDR2 is SVGAGI. CDR3 protein: CASRTSRGLGNTIYF. The CDR3 DNA sequence: TGTGCCAGCAGAACAAGTCGAGGCTTAGGAAACACCATATATTTT.

V usage is TRBV27 and J usage is TRBJ2-5, with 8 bases identical to TRBD1. V gave up 8 bases and J gave up 1 base; unmatched junction bases: 18. The CDR3 is 18 amino acids. Germline CDR1 reads MNHEY; CDR2 reads SMNVEV (reference sequence). The CDR3 sequence: CASRTDRGGTRGQETQYF. The CDR3 bases are TGTGCCAGCCGAACCGACAGGGGCGGGACGAGGGGCCAAGAGACCCAGTACTTC.

The chain combines TRBV3-1 (or the pseudogene TRBV3-2) with TRBJ1-1; a possible D gene is TRBD1 (5 bases). Between the trimmed V and J ends, which lost 4 bases and 12 bases, there was a span of 21 bases. CDR3 length: 14 amino acids. The germline V gene has CDR1 LGHDT and CDR2 YNNKEL (reference sequence). CDR3 in DNA: TGTGCCAGCAGCCCCGAAAATGGGGGGGGTTTTACTTTCTTT. Its translation: CASSPENGGGFTFF.

This clone was detected a few times. The V call is TRBV29-1, the J call TRBJ1-5, with 7 bases lining up with TRBD1. Trimming took 2 bases from V and 5 from J; bases not matched to a gene: 3. The germline V gene encodes CDR1 SQVTM and CDR2 ANQGSEA. The CDR3 is made up of 13 amino acids. The CDR3 loop reads CSVELDRYQPQHF. The CDR3 region has the DNA TGCAGCGTTGAATTGGACAGGTATCAGCCCCAGCATTTT.

The chain combines TRBV5-1 with TRBJ2-3; 12 bases line up with TRBD2. With V trimmed by 4 bases and J by 3 bases, 6 bases remained unmatched. The CDR3 consists of 16 residues. CDR1 and CDR2 from the germline V gene are SGHRS and YFSETQ. CDR3 nucleotides: TGCGCCAGCAGCCCCTGGACTAGCGGGGTGACAGATACGCAGTATTTT. Protein sequence: CASSPWTSGVTDTQYF.

The V call is TRBV7-3, the J call TRBJ1-1; D is perhaps TRBD1 (6 bases). Trimming removed 2 bases from V and 6 bases from J, with 10 bases in between. Germline V gene data show CDR1 as SGHTA and CDR2 as FQGTGA. The CDR3 contains 13 residues. Here the CDR3 reads CASSLFGGAEAFF. The CDR3 DNA sequence: TGTGCCAGCAGCTTATTTGGGGGCGCTGAAGCTTTCTTT. Filled out from reference TRBV7-3 and TRBJ1-1, the complete variable domain reads GAGVSQTPSNKVTEKGKYVELRCDPISGHTALYWYRQSLGQGPEFLIYFQGTGAADDSGLPNDRFFAVRPEGSVSTLKIQRTERGDSAVYLCASSLFGGAEAFFGQGTRLTVV.

Only one count was recorded for this clone. The chain joins TRBV2 to TRBJ1-2, with a possible D match to TRBD1 (5 bases). Trimming removed 0 bases from V and 7 bases from J, with 12 bases in between. Germline CDR1 is SNHLY and CDR2 is FYNNEI. CDR3 length: 14 residues. CDR3 bases: TGTGCCAGCAGTGAAGCAGGAGGGGTAGGTGGCTACACCTTC. This sequence encodes CASSEAGGVGGYTF.

The V call is TRBV5-1, the J call TRBJ2-3, with TRBD2 matching 12 bases. The CDR3 extends over 18 amino acids. V trimming: 2 bases; J trimming: 2 bases; junction bases outside the gene matches: 9. Germline lookup yields CDR1 SGHRS and CDR2 YFSETQ. CDR3 amino acids: CASSFTPSGGANTDTQYF. In DNA form, the CDR3 reads TGCGCCAGCAGCTTTACACCTAGCGGGGGGGCAAACACAGATACGCAGTATTTT. Using reference TRBV5-1 and TRBJ2-3 for the parts outside the CDR3, the full variable domain is KAGVTQTPRYLIKTRGQQVTLSCSPISGHRSVSWYQQTPGQGLQFLFEYFSETQRNKGNFPGRFSGRQFSNSRSEMNVSTLELGDSALYLCASSFTPSGGANTDTQYFGPGTRLTVL.

The V and J genes are TRBV9 and TRBJ1-1; TRBD1 matches 9 bases. CDR3 length: 15 amino acids. Germline lookup yields CDR1 SGDLS and CDR2 YYNGEE. V was pared by 2 bases and J by 5 bases, with 7 bases of the junction left unmatched. CDR3 sequence (DNA): TGTGCCAGCAGCGTCCAGGACAGGGGTTATACTGAAGCTTTCTTT. Its translation: CASSVQDRGYTEAFF.

CDR3 nucleotide sequence: TGCGCCAGCAGCCCCCGGGGGGGCAGAGGTGGTTCACCCCTCCACTTT. Protein: CASSPRGGRGGSPLHF. This chain joins TRBV5-1 and TRBJ1-6; a possible D gene is TRBD1 (6 bases). Trimming shortened V by 4 bases and J by 9 bases, and 20 bases separated the two germline ends. CDR3 length equals 16 residues. Germline CDR1 is SGHRS and CDR2 is YFSETQ.

The chain combines TRBV5-6 with TRBJ1-5, with 10 bases that match TRBD1. In germline, CDR1 is SGHDT, CDR2 YYEEEE. With V trimmed by 4 bases and J by 2 bases, 3 bases remained unmatched. The CDR3 loop spans 15 amino acids. CDR3 amino acids: CASSIGQGGNQPQHF. The CDR3 nucleotides are TGTGCCAGCAGCATCGGACAGGGGGGCAATCAGCCCCAGCATTTT.

The chain combines TRBV20-1 with TRBJ2-1; D not resolved. The germline V gene has CDR1 DFQATT and CDR2 SNEGSKA (reference sequence). The V end was cut by 3 bases, the J end by 7 bases, with 7 bases between. The CDR3 contains 11 residues. CDR3 nucleotide sequence: TGCAGTGCTAGCACTATTAATGAGCAGTTCTTC. Protein sequence: CSASTINEQFF.

This chain uses TRBV7-6 with TRBJ1-1, with a tentative D call TRBD1 (5 bases). CDR3 length: 17 amino acids. CDR1 SGHVS and CDR2 FNYEAQ come from the germline V gene. V lost 1 base to trimming and J lost 2 bases, with 17 bases between them. The CDR3 reads CASSLVGKGSPNTEAFF. The CDR3 coding sequence is TGTGCCAGCAGCTTAGTTGGGAAGGGGTCGCCAAACACTGAAGCTTTCTTT.

This clone was recorded once. This chain connects TRBV11-2 to TRBJ1-1, with 9 bases matching TRBD1. V lost 6 bases, J lost 2 bases, and 10 bases stayed unmatched. This CDR3 region has 16 residues. Germline V lookup: CDR1 SGHAT, CDR2 FQNNGV. The CDR3 DNA reads as TGTGCCAGCAGAGCCGGGACAGGGATAAGTAACACTGAAGCTTTCTTT. Amino acids: CASRAGTGISNTEAFF.

V is TRBV14 and J is TRBJ2-2; possibly TRBD1 for D (5 bases). This CDR3 has 14 residues. The germline gives CDR1 SGHDN, CDR2 FVKESK. V was shortened by 4 bases and J by 3 bases, with 9 bases between the two germline ends. CDR3 bases: TGTGCCAGCAGCCTCTTGACAGACACCGGGGAGCTGTTTTTT. It specifies CASSLLTDTGELFF. Looking up the rest from reference TRBV14 and TRBJ2-2 gives the full variable domain: EAGVTQFPSHSVIEKGQTVTLRCDPISGHDNLYWYRRVMGKEIKFLLHFVKESKQDESGMPNNRFLAERTGGTYSTLKVQPAELEDSGVYFCASSLLTDTGELFFGEGSRLTVL.

This chain links TRBV25-1 with TRBJ1-1; maybe TRBD1 (5 bases). In germline, CDR1 is MGHDK, CDR2 SYGVNS. Trimming removed 6 bases from V and 1 base from J, with 9 bases in between. This CDR3 spans 13 amino acids. CDR3 coding DNA: TGTGCCAGCAGCCCAGGGTCGAACACTGAAGCTTTCTTT. Translated: CASSPGSNTEAFF.

The CDR3 loop is CASSFSRGESTGELFF. Written as DNA, the CDR3 is TGTGCCAGCAGCTTTAGTCGGGGGGAAAGCACCGGGGAGCTGTTTTTT. The V call is TRBV9, the J call TRBJ2-2; 7 nucleotides agree with TRBD2. The CDR3 consists of 16 residues. Germline CDR1 and CDR2: SGDLS and YYNGEE. J lost 4 bases, V lost 4 bases, and 10 bases had no gene match.

V gene TRBV2 combines with J gene TRBJ1-2; the match to TRBD1 covers 7 bases. The CDR3 is 15 residues long. CDR1 is SNHLY, CDR2 FYNNEI, per germline. The junction had 10 bases not matched to a gene; V was cut back by 6 bases and J by 3 bases. The CDR3 DNA reads TGTGCCAGCAGCTTTGACAGGGAGGCGTACTATGGCTACACCTTC. Protein product: CASSFDREAYYGYTF.

This sequence joins TRBV30 and TRBJ2-7; 7 nucleotides agree with TRBD1. Germline CDR1 reads GTSNPN; CDR2 reads SVGIG (reference sequence). The CDR3 loop spans 15 amino acids. V dropped 2 bases and J dropped 2; count of bases not matched to a gene: 9. CDR3 DNA: TGTGCCTGGAGTAGAGGATACAGGGGCACCTACGAGCAGTACGTC. Protein sequence: CAWSRGYRGTYEQYV.